These T cell receptor beta chains were read from a single sample in a study of early T cells in non-severe SARS-CoV-2 infection. MiXCR, run by TCRdb on the 5' RACE reads, gives a single entry per CDR3 protein. The profile shows about 18,000 distinct CDR3 sequences, 5.9% of them singletons. Material for sequencing was whole blood. Source of these receptors: an adult who was a healthcare worker with PCR-confirmed SARS-CoV-2 infection or an uninfected control (not recorded which). Both conserved end residues are part of each CDR3. The D gene is left open where the match is weak. Some rows have no size entry. The others give once, few or many, or a class for an expanded clone.

>few|TRBV7-2|TRBJ2-7|TRBD2
TGTGCCAGCAGCTCGACTAGCGGGGTCTATGAGCAGTACTTC
CASSSTSGVYEQYF
>medium-sized|TRBV10-3|TRBJ2-1|TRBD2
TGTGCCATCAGTGGGGGACTAGCAGCCTACAATGAGCAGTTCTTC
CAISGGLAAYNEQFF
>many|TRBV29-1|TRBJ1-1|NA
TGCAGCGTTAAAGGGTGGGCAGGGCAGTTGAACACTGAAGCTTTCTTT
CSVKGWAGQLNTEAFF
>many|TRBV5-1|TRBJ2-3|NA
TGCGCCAGCAGCTCCCTCGGCGACTCCACAGATACGCAGTATTTT
CASSSLGDSTDTQYF
>few|TRBV20-1|TRBJ2-7|TRBD2
TGCAGTGCTAGAGAAAGCGGGAGCTCCTACGAGCAGTACTTC
CSARESGSSYEQYF
>many|TRBV11-1|TRBJ2-1|NA
TGTGCCAGCAGCCACCGGAACCATTGGGATGAGCAGTTCTTC
CASSHRNHWDEQFF
>many|TRBV10-2|TRBJ2-5|TRBD1
TGCGCCAGCAGACAGGGGACCCAAGAGACCCAGTACTTC
CASRQGTQETQYF
>many|TRBV11-1|TRBJ2-7|NA
TGTGCCAGCAGCTCAGAGTCGGGTCGGTACGAGCAGTACTTC
CASSSESGRYEQYF
>many|TRBV6-6|TRBJ2-1|TRBD1
TGTGCCAGCAGTTACACAGGGGATGAGCAGTTCTTC
CASSYTGDEQFF
>medium-sized|TRBV6-1|TRBJ2-7|TRBD2
TGTGCCAGCAGACGGCAGCGGGAAGCCTACGAGCAGTACTTC
CASRRQREAYEQYF
>medium-sized|TRBV12-3/TRBV12-4|TRBJ2-1|TRBD2
TGTGCCAGCAGAGGGGACTACCTATACAATGAGCAGTTCTTC
CASRGDYLYNEQFF
>many|TRBV10-3|TRBJ2-7|NA
TGTGCCATCAGTATTGGTTTCTCCTACGAGCAGTACTTC
CAISIGFSYEQYF
>NA|TRBV9|TRBJ2-1|TRBD2
TGTGCCAGCAGCCCGTCTTTAATAGCACTAGCGGGAGGTAACAATGAGCAGTTCTTC
CASSPSLIALAGGNNEQFF
>NA|TRBV10-3|TRBJ1-1|NA
TGTGCCATCAGTGAGTCCGGAAACATGAACACTGAAGCTTTCTTT
CAISESGNMNTEAFF
>medium-sized|TRBV24-1|TRBJ2-7|NA
TGTGCCACCAGTGATTACACCTACGAGCAGTACTTC
CATSDYTYEQYF
>many|TRBV6-1|TRBJ2-7|NA
TGTGCCAGCAGGAATAAGCGGACGGCCTCCTACGAGCAGTACTTC
CASRNKRTASYEQYF
>many|TRBV12-3/TRBV12-4|TRBJ1-3|NA
TGTGCCAGCAGTTTGGGGGAGGAAAACACCATATATTTT
CASSLGEENTIYF
>many|TRBV7-3|TRBJ2-2|NA
TGTGCCAGCAGCCCATCCCTAGGGAACACCGGGGAGCTGTTTTTT
CASSPSLGNTGELFF
>many|TRBV9|TRBJ2-1|NA
TGTGCCCACGGCCCCGCCTACAATGAGCAGTTCTTC
CAHGPAYNEQFF
>NA|TRBV11-3|TRBJ1-1|NA
TGTGCCAGCAGCTCCAGTATAGGGAGCACTGAAGCTTTCTTT
CASSSSIGSTEAFF
>few|TRBV4-1|TRBJ1-5|NA
TGCGCCAGCAGCCAAGAGTTAAAATGGGGTCAGCCCCAGCATTTT
CASSQELKWGQPQHF
>many|TRBV9|TRBJ2-7|NA
TGTGCCAGCAGCGTAGCCGGGGCCTCCTACGAGCAGTACTTC
CASSVAGASYEQYF
>many|TRBV20-1|TRBJ2-7|NA
TGCAGTGCCGAGGGACCCTTAGTGGGAGCGATATCCTACGAGCAGTACTTC
CSAEGPLVGAISYEQYF
>many|TRBV6-1|TRBJ2-3|TRBD2
TGTGCCAGCAGCTCAAACTGGGCGGGGGTCACAGATACGCAGTATTTT
CASSSNWAGVTDTQYF
>many|TRBV2|TRBJ2-7|TRBD2
TGTGCCAGCAGTGAAGGAGCGGGGCTCTCCTACGAGCAGTACTTC
CASSEGAGLSYEQYF
>many|TRBV10-3|TRBJ2-2|NA
TGTGCCATCGGAGGGCCGGGCGGGGAGCTGTTTTTT
CAIGGPGGELFF
>medium-sized|TRBV20-1|TRBJ1-6|NA
TGCAGTGCAAAGCGCGGGGGCTCCTATAATTCACCCCTCCATTTT
CSAKRGGSYNSPLHF
>few|TRBV5-1|TRBJ2-2|NA
TGCGCCAGCAGTGTCGGGTCCGCCGGGGAGCTGTTTTTT
CASSVGSAGELFF
>many|TRBV7-9|TRBJ2-7|TRBD1
TGTGCCAGCAGCTTAGTTGGACAGGTTGGCTCCTACGAGCAGTACTTC
CASSLVGQVGSYEQYF
>many|TRBV28|TRBJ2-5|NA
TGTGCCAGCAGTTCCGGGACATTCGAAGAGACCCAGTACTTC
CASSSGTFEETQYF
>many|TRBV20-1|TRBJ2-1|NA
TGCAGTGCTAGGGTGTCTGAGGATACAGCCTACAATGAGCAGTTCTTC
CSARVSEDTAYNEQFF
>medium-sized|TRBV11-2|TRBJ2-3|NA
TGTGCCAGCAGCTTAGACTACGGCGGAGCCCCCACAGATACGCAGTATTTT
CASSLDYGGAPTDTQYF
>many|TRBV6-2/TRBV6-3|TRBJ1-1|NA
TGTGCCAGCAGTTACGAGTTCACTGAAGCTTTCTTT
CASSYEFTEAFF
>medium-sized|TRBV3-1|TRBJ2-3|NA
TGTGCCAGCAGCCAAATTACAGATACGCAGTATTTT
CASSQITDTQYF
>many|TRBV11-2|TRBJ2-3|NA
TGTGCCAGCAGCTTAGATGGAGAAATTAGCACAGATACGCAGTATTTT
CASSLDGEISTDTQYF
>NA|TRBV5-1|TRBJ2-1|NA
TGCGCCAGCACCCAGGGGGGACCTAGGGGCAATGAGCAGTTCTTC
CASTQGGPRGNEQFF
>NA|TRBV15|TRBJ2-3|TRBD2
TGTGCCACCAGCAGAGATGGGGGGGACGCACAGGATACGCAGTATTTT
CATSRDGGDAQDTQYF